Following are 12 T cell receptor beta chains from one sample sequenced in a study of T cells after yellow fever vaccination. TCRdb processed the 5' RACE reads anew with MiXCR; each CDR3 protein has one entry. In the table there are about 300,000 distinct CDR3 sequences, around 6.8% of which are singletons. The specimen was PBMCs, collected about 41 days after the first yellow fever vaccination. The receptors originated from a man between 18 and 35 years old who received the YFV17D yellow fever vaccine.

In its sample, this clonotype was seen a few times. The chain combines TRBV10-3 with TRBJ2-7; D possibly matches TRBD1 or TRBD2 (5 bases each). V was cut by 1 base and J by 3 bases, with 19 bases left in between. CDR1 ENHRY and CDR2 SYGVKD come from the germline V gene. This CDR3 is 17 amino acids long. The CDR3 here is CAISEFVEGRDLYEQYF. The CDR3 DNA reads as TGTGCCATCAGTGAGTTCGTAGAGGGCAGGGACCTCTACGAGCAGTACTTC.

This clonotype was observed at least ten times. This chain joins TRBV7-2 and TRBJ2-7; D is possibly TRBD1 (6 bases). Per the germline V gene, CDR1 is SGHTA and CDR2 is FQGNSA. The CDR3 loop spans 14 amino acids. V was cut by 4 bases and J by 2 bases, with 12 bases left in between. As DNA, the CDR3 is TGTGCCAGCAGCTGGGCGGACAGCACCTACGAGCAGTACGTC. The encoded protein is CASSWADSTYEQYV.

J is TRBJ2-3 and V is TRBV12-3 or TRBV12-4; D is possibly TRBD1 (7 bases). The CDR3 consists of 14 residues. The V end was cut by 8 bases, the J end by 1 base, with 13 bases between. CDR3 loop: CASAGGLGTDTQYF. CDR3 DNA sequence: TGTGCCAGCGCAGGGGGGCTTGGCACAGATACGCAGTATTTT.

This clonotype has a handful of counts. The V and J genes are TRBV20-1 and TRBJ2-5; 7 bases map to TRBD2. J was trimmed by 4 bases and V by 1 base; bases with no gene match: 6. The germline V gene has CDR1 DFQATT and CDR2 SNEGSKA (reference sequence). CDR3 size: 14 residues. The DNA of the CDR3 is TGCAGTGCTAGAGTCCTCCAGCGGGGAGAGACCCAGTACTTC. Translated, it gives CSARVLQRGETQYF.

This clonotype was seen a handful of times. The chain is built from TRBV6-6 and TRBJ1-5; D gene ambiguous. The CDR3 runs 13 residues. The germline CDR1 and CDR2 sequences are MNHNY and SVGAGI (reference sequence). V lost 2 bases and J lost 7, with 9 bases in between. CDR3 residues: CASSYGVEQPQHF. In DNA, the CDR3 is TGTGCCAGCAGTTACGGGGTAGAGCAGCCCCAGCATTTT.

This clonotype was counted a few times. The chain employs TRBV7-2 and TRBJ2-7; 9 nucleotides line up with TRBD1. V lost 2 bases to trimming and J lost 2 bases; unmatched junction nucleotides: 4. The CDR3 loop spans 15 amino acids. Germline V lookup: CDR1 SGHTA, CDR2 FQGNSA. The CDR3 here is CASSLTRDRAYEQYF. The CDR3 region has the DNA TGTGCCAGCAGCTTAACCCGGGACAGGGCCTACGAGCAGTACTTC.

This clonotype came up a few times. The J gene is TRBJ2-5, the V gene TRBV10-3; possible D gene TRBD2, 5 bases. The V and J ends lost 1 base and 5 bases respectively, with 11 bases between them. The CDR3 covers 14 residues. Per germline, CDR1 ENHRY and CDR2 SYGVKD. The CDR3 is CAISELSGGETQYF. The CDR3 DNA sequence: TGTGCCATCAGTGAGTTGTCGGGCGGGGAGACCCAGTACTTC.

This clonotype was observed many times. Written as DNA, the CDR3 is TGCAGTGCTAGGGATAGGGTGAACACTGAAGCTTTCTTT. This sequence encodes CSARDRVNTEAFF. This rearrangement joins TRBV20-1 to TRBJ1-1; no clear D. Trimming removed 3 bases at V and 0 bases at J, with 8 bases between. Germline assignment: CDR1 DFQATT and CDR2 SNEGSKA (reference sequence). The CDR3 runs to 13 residues.

The chain employs TRBV6-5 and TRBJ2-4; the D is unclear. The CDR3 is 15 residues long. The V gene's germline CDR1 is MNHEY and CDR2 SVGAGI. Between the trimmed V and J ends, which lost 2 bases and 2 bases, there was a span of 10 bases. DNA for the CDR3: TGTGCCAGCAGTTACGATAGGGATCCCAAAAACATTCAGTACTTC. This sequence encodes CASSYDRDPKNIQYF.

The chain recombines TRBV20-1 with TRBJ2-3; TRBD2 aligns across 9 bases. Germline assignment: CDR1 DFQATT and CDR2 SNEGSKA (reference sequence). CDR3 length: 14 amino acids. J was trimmed by 1 base and V by 3 bases; bases with no gene match: 2. The CDR3 DNA reads TGCAGTGCTAGTAGCGGGGGCCGCACAGATACGCAGTATTTT. Its protein is CSASSGGRTDTQYF.

The chain links TRBV12-3 or TRBV12-4 to TRBJ2-7; no firm D call. The CDR3 contains 12 residues. Trimming took off 0 bases at V and 4 bases at J, with 4 bases between the two ends. The CDR3 region is CASSLARYEQYF. CDR3 bases: TGTGCCAGCAGTTTAGCGAGATACGAGCAGTACTTC.

This chain uses TRBV4-2 with TRBJ1-6; 8 positions match TRBD1. Germline CDR1 is LGHNA and CDR2 is YNFKEQ. After removal of 0 bases from V and 4 bases from J, the junction contained 8 bases not matched to a gene. The CDR3 length is 18 residues. CDR3 residues: CASSQESSGGAYNSPLHF. The CDR3 coding sequence is TGTGCCAGCAGCCAAGAAAGTTCAGGGGGCGCTTATAATTCACCCCTCCACTTT.